These 9 T cell receptor beta chains were sequenced from one sample in a study of T-cell memory formation after mild COVID-19. MiXCR, run by TCRdb on the 5' RACE reads, gives a single entry per CDR3 protein. Of 400,000 or so distinct CDR3 sequences listed, over 15% were seen once; the top ten hold approximately 8.4%. Sequenced material: PBMCs or a T cell subset sorted from them (not recorded which). Receptor source: an adult woman who had mild COVID-19 (a few samples of this study predate the infection). Cell type and time point are not known.

The table lists this clonotype with a few counts. The genes are TRBV20-1 and TRBJ1-5; possible D gene TRBD1, 5 bases. This CDR3 region has 13 residues. Germline V lookup: CDR1 DFQATT, CDR2 SNEGSKA (reference sequence). V was clipped by 3 bases and J by 5 bases, with 11 bases between them. The CDR3 sequence is CSASSGTYQPQHF. As DNA, the CDR3 is TGCAGTGCTAGTTCGGGGACCTATCAGCCCCAGCATTTT.

This clonotype was observed a handful of times. This chain joins TRBV5-1 and TRBJ1-1, with TRBD1 matching 9 bases. The CDR3 totals 15 residues. Germline-derived CDR1 and CDR2 are SGHRS and YFSETQ. V lost 0 bases, J lost 4 bases, and 4 bases stayed unmatched. This CDR3 is CASSLVGQGGTEAFF. CDR3 bases: TGCGCCAGCAGCTTGGTGGGACAGGGAGGCACTGAAGCTTTCTTT.

The chain carries TRBV5-1 and TRBJ2-5; D unresolved. The CDR3 extends over 15 amino acids. V was clipped by 0 bases and J by 5 bases, with 14 bases between them. Germline V lookup: CDR1 SGHRS, CDR2 YFSETQ. CDR3 DNA: TGCGCCAGCAGCTTGGTGTCAGCTTTGCGGGAGACCCAGTACTTC. Translation gives CASSLVSALRETQYF. Variable domain in full (rest from reference TRBV5-1 and TRBJ2-5): KAGVTQTPRYLIKTRGQQVTLSCSPISGHRSVSWYQQTPGQGLQFLFEYFSETQRNKGNFPGRFSGRQFSNSRSEMNVSTLELGDSALYLCASSLVSALRETQYFGPGTRLLVL.

In this sample, this clonotype turned up a few times. This chain links TRBV4-1 with TRBJ2-7, with 10 bases fitting TRBD2. Germline-derived CDR1 and CDR2 are MGHRA and YSYEKL. CDR3 length: 14 amino acids. The V segment lost 4 bases and the J segment 5 bases; nucleotides outside the gene matches: 5. The CDR3 here is CASSPGLAFNEQYF. CDR3 DNA sequence: TGCGCCAGCAGCCCGGGACTAGCGTTCAACGAGCAGTACTTC.

This clonotype was counted at least ten times. This rearrangement joins TRBV6-2 or TRBV6-3 to TRBJ2-5, with D uncertain. V lost 0 bases and J 4 bases, leaving 6 bases between the germline ends. The CDR3 consists of 13 residues. Germline CDR1 reads MNHEY; CDR2 reads SVGEGT. CDR3 nucleotide sequence: TGTGCCAGCAGTTACTCGTTTTCAGAGACCCAGTACTTC. It translates to CASSYSFSETQYF.

This clonotype was observed a handful of times. The chain has TRBV15 and TRBJ2-5; possibly TRBD1 for D (5 bases). The germline V and J ends were trimmed by 5 bases and 4 bases, with 14 bases remaining between them. The CDR3 covers 14 residues. The germline gives CDR1 LNHNV, CDR2 YYDKDF (reference sequence). Here the CDR3 reads CATSLGFRGETQYF. DNA for the CDR3: TGTGCCACCAGCCTCGGTTTTAGGGGAGAGACCCAGTACTTC. The complete variable domain, with remaining parts taken from reference TRBV15 and TRBJ2-5, reads DAMVIQNPRYQVTQFGKPVTLSCSQTLNHNVMYWYQQKSSQAPKLLFHYYDKDFNNEADTPDNFQSRRPNTSFCFLDIRSPGLGDTAMYLCATSLGFRGETQYFGPGTRLLVL.

This chain connects TRBV7-2 to TRBJ1-1; D might be TRBD1 (5 bases). Germline values: CDR1 SGHTA, CDR2 FQGNSA. This CDR3 contains 16 residues. The V end lost 4 bases, the J end lost 3 bases, and 18 bases lay between the germline ends. The CDR3 is CASSSRFQGGYTEAFF. The CDR3 nucleotides read TGTGCCAGCAGCTCCCGTTTCCAGGGCGGATACACTGAAGCTTTCTTT.

The chain combines TRBV7-9 with TRBJ2-7, with TRBD1 matching 9 bases. The trim removed 1 base at V and 4 bases at J, leaving 8 bases unmatched. The germline V gene encodes CDR1 SEHNR and CDR2 FQNEAQ (reference sequence). CDR3 length equals 16 residues. CDR3 protein: CASSLGQGVEEYEQYF. The CDR3 DNA follows: TGTGCCAGCAGCTTAGGACAGGGGGTCGAGGAGTACGAGCAGTACTTC.

Only a few counts were recorded for this clonotype. The V gene is TRBV12-3 or TRBV12-4, the J gene TRBJ1-2; possibly TRBD1 for D (6 bases). The CDR3 is 15 amino acids. V lost 6 bases and J lost 4, with 18 bases in between. The CDR3 DNA sequence: TGTGCCAGCAGGGGATCGGCAGGGGTTGGCTATGGCTACACCTTC. It specifies CASRGSAGVGYGYTF.